This paragraph reports one T cell receptor beta chain. No antigen is known for it. The CDR3 runs 14 residues. V lost 6 bases and J lost 0, with 8 bases in between. CDR1 MNHNS and CDR2 SASEGT come from the germline V gene. Clones were read by immunoSEQ multiplex PCR, and TCRdb kept only the in-frame ones, dropping some. The table has approximately 120,000 clones, about 50% seen once; the top ten hold 37%. These data originate in a study of cytotoxic CD8 clonotypes in ibrutinib-treated CLL. General study points: While tracking circulating CD8+ T-cell counts, baseline clonality exceeded that of age-matched healthy donors.

The sample in question was PBMCs, obtained after 24 months of ibrutinib treatment. This chain links TRBV6-1 with TRBJ1-4; D unresolved. The source of this sequence is a human donor with chronic lymphocytic leukemia. The CDR3: CASSVNPTNEKLFF. CDR3 coding DNA: TGTGCCAGCAGCGTTAACCCAACTAATGAAAAACTGTTTTTT.